A single sample gave rise to the 30 T cell receptor beta chains below, sequenced in a study of T cell responses to AZD1222 COVID-19 vaccine. Only in-frame clones appear in the TCRdb table, and some are missing; sequencing was by immunoSEQ multiplex PCR. The sample holds approximately 200,000 clones, roughly 90% seen once. The sample here was peripheral blood, taken 28 days after the second AZD1222 dose. The source of these receptors is an adult who received the AZD1222 COVID-19 vaccine.

The chain carries TRBV21-1 and TRBJ1-1. TRBV21-1 is deemed a pseudogene. The CDR3 runs to 14 residues. The CDR3 bases are TGTGCCAGCAGCAAAGCTGAGAAAAACACTGAAGCTTTCTTT. This translates into CASSKAEKNTEAFF.

The rearrangement links TRBV11-2 to TRBJ1-5, with 7 bases matching TRBD1. The germline gives CDR1 SGHAT, CDR2 FQNNGV. V trimming: 5 bases; J trimming: 4 bases; junction bases outside the gene matches: 8. The CDR3 has 15 residues. The DNA for the CDR3 is TGTGCCAGCAGCGTCGGACAGGCCCTAAATCAGCCCCAGCATTTT. As protein: CASSVGQALNQPQHF.

This chain uses TRBV7-3 with TRBJ2-5; D is undetermined. Germline V gene data show CDR1 as SGHTA and CDR2 as FQGTGA. With 0 bases removed from V and 1 base from J, the gap between germline ends came to 3 bases. CDR3 length: 13 amino acids. CDR3 residues: CASSLTPQETQYF. The CDR3 DNA reads TGTGCCAGCAGCTTAACGCCCCAAGAGACCCAGTACTTC.

The rearrangement uses TRBV10-2 and TRBJ1-2; D gene unclear. This CDR3 contains 17 residues. Trimming pared 6 bases from V and 6 bases from J, leaving 26 bases between. Germline V gene lookup returns CDR1 WSHSY and CDR2 SAAADI. CDR3 bases: TGCGCCAGCAGCGCCGAAAACACCGGGTCGAATGCGGATGGCTACACCTTC. Translation gives CASSAENTGSNADGYTF.

This chain uses TRBV5-1 with TRBJ2-2; 11 bases fit TRBD2. The ends lost 3 bases at V and 7 bases at J; junction bases unmatched: 8. Germline CDR1 SGHRS, CDR2 YFSETQ. The CDR3 has 16 amino acids. This CDR3 reads CASSYLAGGPFGELFF. The DNA for the CDR3 is TGCGCCAGCAGCTACTTAGCGGGAGGGCCGTTCGGGGAGCTGTTTTTT.

V and J are TRBV3-1 (or the pseudogene TRBV3-2) and TRBJ2-7; D not resolved. CDR1 and CDR2 from the germline V gene are LGHDT and YNNKEL (reference sequence). The CDR3 has 11 residues. The ends were cut back, 6 bases at V and 4 bases at J, with 7 bases in the middle. Here the CDR3 DNA reads TGTGCCAGCAGTCCCTTTTACGAGCAGTACTTC. Translating gives CASSPFYEQYF.

The chain recombines TRBV7-3 with TRBJ2-1; TRBD2 is a possible D gene (5 bases). V dropped 5 bases and J dropped 5 bases, with 13 bases sitting between them. The CDR3 covers 14 residues. CDR1 SGHTA and CDR2 FQGTGA come from the germline V gene. The CDR3 nucleotides are TGTGCCAGCAGCCTTGGACTCCTCAACAATGAGCAGTTCTTC. Amino acid sequence: CASSLGLLNNEQFF.

This CDR3 reads CASSLWQGTDTQYF. CDR3 coding DNA: TGTGCCAGCAGCTTATGGCAGGGCACAGATACGCAGTATTTT. The chain combines TRBV11-2 with TRBJ2-3; D uncertain. V shed 2 bases and J shed 1 base, with 7 bases lying between them. CDR1 and CDR2 (germline): SGHAT, FQNNGV. The CDR3 runs to 14 residues. The variable domain in full, completed from reference TRBV11-2 and TRBJ2-3, reads EAGVAQSPRYKIIEKRQSVAFWCNPISGHATLYWYQQILGQGPKLLIQFQNNGVVDDSQLPKDRFSAERLKGVDSTLKIQPAKLEDSAVYLCASSLWQGTDTQYFGPGTRLTVL.

This clone was observed a few times. V usage is TRBV7-6 and J usage is TRBJ1-5, with TRBD1 as a possible D gene (5 bases). Germline lookup yields CDR1 SGHVS and CDR2 FNYEAQ. The CDR3 runs to 14 residues. V was pared by 5 bases and J by 5 bases, with 13 bases between. CDR3 loop: CASSPGRGDQPQHF. The CDR3, as DNA: TGTGCCAGCAGCCCGGGAAGGGGCGATCAGCCCCAGCATTTT.

This chain uses TRBV6-5 with TRBJ1-4; D is possibly TRBD1 (5 bases). Trimming shortened V by 0 bases and J by 11 bases, and 10 bases separated the two germline ends. This CDR3 is 13 amino acids long. Germline values: CDR1 MNHEY, CDR2 SVGAGI. The CDR3 spells CASSYSRGDKLFF. In DNA form, the CDR3 reads TGTGCCAGCAGTTACTCGCGGGGGGACAAACTGTTTTTT.

For this clone: An end of the junction differs from the germline gene, which may be a read error. V and J are TRBV7-9 and TRBJ2-5, with 11 bases that match TRBD2. CDR1 and CDR2 from the germline V gene are SEHNR and FQNEAQ (reference sequence). The CDR3 covers 15 residues. CDR3 DNA sequence: TGTGCCAGCAGCGTAGCGGGAGGGATTCAAGAGACCCAGTACTTC. This codes for CASSVAGGIQETQYF.

V usage is TRBV9 and J usage is TRBJ2-7; unclear D gene. V was clipped by 4 bases and J by 4 bases, with 9 bases between them. In germline, CDR1 is SGDLS, CDR2 YYNGEE. This CDR3 region has 12 residues. Written as DNA, the CDR3 is TGTGCCAGCAGCCACCTTCGTTACGAGCAGTACTTC. Protein product: CASSHLRYEQYF. The variable domain in full, with the rest retrieved from reference TRBV9 and TRBJ2-7, is DSGVTQTPKHLITATGQRVTLRCSPRSGDLSVYWYQQSLDQGLQFLIQYYNGEERAKGNILERFSAQQFPDLHSELNLSSLELGDSALYFCASSHLRYEQYFGPGTRLTVT.

In this sample, this clone turned up a few times. J is TRBJ2-2 and V is TRBV27; tentative D call: TRBD2 (7 bases). Germline V gene data show CDR1 as MNHEY and CDR2 as SMNVEV (reference sequence). Trimming shortened V by 6 bases and J by 6 bases, and 17 bases separated the two germline ends. This CDR3 is built from 15 residues. CDR3: CASRPGGGWSGELFF. The DNA for the CDR3 is TGTGCCAGCAGGCCGGGGGGCGGGTGGTCCGGGGAGCTGTTTTTT.

The genes are TRBV2 and TRBJ1-1; D is perhaps TRBD1 (5 bases). V gave up 6 bases and J gave up 1 base, with 9 bases separating them. Germline V gives CDR1 SNHLY, CDR2 FYNNEI. The CDR3 is 13 residues long. This chain's CDR3 is CASRETGNTEAFF. CDR3 DNA: TGTGCCAGCAGAGAAACAGGGAACACTGAAGCTTTCTTT.

J is TRBJ1-2 and V is TRBV10-3; 11 nucleotides line up with TRBD1. This CDR3 is built from 13 residues. V lost 7 bases to trimming and J lost 8 bases; unmatched junction nucleotides: 6. Per germline, CDR1 ENHRY and CDR2 SYGVKD. The CDR3 region is CAITPGQGAGYTF. The CDR3 DNA sequence: TGTGCCATCACTCCCGGACAGGGGGCAGGCTACACCTTC.

The chain uses TRBV3-1 (or the pseudogene TRBV3-2) and TRBJ1-6; D is unclear. This CDR3 is built from 13 residues. Trimming took 4 bases from V and 13 from J, leaving 14 bases between them. The germline gives CDR1 LGHDT, CDR2 YNNKEL (reference sequence). The CDR3 region is CASSPRGGLPLHF. The CDR3, as DNA: TGTGCCAGCAGCCCCCGAGGAGGCCTGCCCCTCCACTTT.

The chain joins TRBV13 to TRBJ2-7; tentatively, D is TRBD1 or TRBD2 (5 bases each). CDR1 and CDR2 (germline): PRHDT, FYEKMQ (reference sequence). V lost 5 bases, J lost 2 bases, and 7 bases lay in between. CDR3 size: 12 residues. As DNA, the CDR3 is TGTGCCAGCAGCCGGGGCCCCTACGAGCAGTACTTC. Protein product: CASSRGPYEQYF.

This clone has just a few counts. The chain carries TRBV7-2 and TRBJ2-7, with D hard to call. Germline CDR1 reads SGHTA; CDR2 reads FQGNSA. V lost 5 bases to trimming and J lost 2 bases, with 19 bases between them. This CDR3 has 16 amino acids. CDR3 sequence: CASSPRWERGTYEQYF. The CDR3 DNA reads as TGTGCCAGCAGCCCTCGGTGGGAAAGAGGCACCTACGAGCAGTACTTC.

V and J are TRBV10-3 and TRBJ2-1; 14 bases align to TRBD2. The V segment lost 7 bases and the J segment 8 bases; nucleotides outside the gene matches: 7. The CDR3 is 15 residues long. The V gene's germline CDR1 is ENHRY and CDR2 SYGVKD. The CDR3 region is CAIISGTSGGYEQFF. The DNA of the CDR3 is TGTGCCATCATATCAGGGACTAGCGGGGGTTATGAGCAGTTCTTC.

The chain is built from TRBV2 and TRBJ2-5; 7 bases match TRBD2. The CDR3 extends over 17 amino acids. Germline V gene data show CDR1 as SNHLY and CDR2 as FYNNEI. Trimming cost V 4 bases and J 2 bases; bases outside gene matches: 13. CDR3 sequence: CASSGFLERENQETQYF. The CDR3 coding sequence is TGTGCCAGCAGTGGTTTCCTTGAGCGGGAAAATCAAGAGACCCAGTACTTC.

The chain has TRBV7-3 and TRBJ2-1; weak D call: TRBD1 (6 bases). Trimming took off 5 bases at V and 4 bases at J, with 9 bases between the two ends. The CDR3 loop spans 13 amino acids. CDR1 SGHTA and CDR2 FQGTGA come from the germline V gene. Written as DNA, the CDR3 is TGTGCCAGCAGCGGGGGCGGTTACAATGAGCAGTTCTTC. It specifies CASSGGGYNEQFF.

CDR3 sequence: CATSRGDYFTGELFF. For the CDR3, the DNA is TGTGCCACCAGCAGAGGGGACTACTTCACCGGGGAGCTGTTTTTT. This rearrangement joins TRBV15 to TRBJ2-2, with 7 bases that match TRBD2. After removal of 1 base from V and 4 bases from J, the junction contained 3 bases not matched to a gene. CDR3 length: 15 residues. Germline loops: CDR1 LNHNV, CDR2 YYDKDF (reference sequence). Full variable domain (rest looked up from reference TRBV15 and TRBJ2-2): DAMVIQNPRYQVTQFGKPVTLSCSQTLNHNVMYWYQQKSSQAPKLLFHYYDKDFNNEADTPDNFQSRRPNTSFCFLDIRSPGLGDTAMYLCATSRGDYFTGELFFGEGSRLTVL.

The V and J genes are TRBV28 and TRBJ2-7; no reliable D call. Germline CDR1 and CDR2: MDHEN and SYDVKM. The CDR3 consists of 13 residues. Trimming pared 2 bases from V and 1 base from J, leaving 6 bases between. The CDR3 DNA is TGTGCCAGCAGTTTAGGCAGATCCTACGAGCAGTACTTC. Translating it yields CASSLGRSYEQYF.

CDR3 DNA: TGTGCCAGCAGTTTACGATACACTGAAGCTTTCTTT. Amino acids: CASSLRYTEAFF. V and J are TRBV28 and TRBJ1-1; D is undetermined. The V gene's germline CDR1 is MDHEN and CDR2 SYDVKM. V lost 2 bases, J lost 3 bases, and 4 bases lay in between. The CDR3 has 12 residues. The full variable domain, rest sourced from reference TRBV28 and TRBJ1-1, is DVKVTQSSRYLVKRTGEKVFLECVQDMDHENMFWYRQDPGLGLRLIYFSYDVKMKEKGDIPEGYSVSREKKERFSLILESASTNQTSMYLCASSLRYTEAFFGQGTRLTVV.

The chain carries TRBV11-2 and TRBJ1-2, with D perhaps matching TRBD1 (5 bases). The CDR3 spans 13 residues. Germline CDR1 SGHAT, CDR2 FQNNGV. Trimming removed 2 bases at V and 7 bases at J, with 11 bases between. The CDR3: CASSLRSGFGYTF. CDR3 sequence (DNA): TGTGCCAGCAGCTTAAGATCAGGGTTTGGCTACACCTTC. The variable domain in full, with the rest retrieved from reference TRBV11-2 and TRBJ1-2, is EAGVAQSPRYKIIEKRQSVAFWCNPISGHATLYWYQQILGQGPKLLIQFQNNGVVDDSQLPKDRFSAERLKGVDSTLKIQPAKLEDSAVYLCASSLRSGFGYTFGSGTRLTVV.

The chain employs TRBV4-2 and TRBJ2-2, with D unclear. The CDR3 totals 17 residues. CDR1 LGHNA and CDR2 YNFKEQ come from the germline V gene. The V gene lost 0 bases and the J gene lost 2 bases, with 13 bases spanning the gap. CDR3 region: CASSQDTTDRNTGELFF. The CDR3 nucleotides read TGTGCCAGCAGCCAAGATACAACGGACCGCAACACCGGGGAGCTGTTTTTT.

The V gene is TRBV5-1, the J gene TRBJ1-1, with TRBD1 matching over 8 bases. This CDR3 comprises 16 residues. V lost 4 bases and J lost 0; bases outside the gene matches: 8. Germline CDR1 is SGHRS and CDR2 is YFSETQ. The CDR3, as DNA: TGCGCCAGCAGCCCACTGGACAGGGTGATGAACACTGAAGCTTTCTTT. Translating it yields CASSPLDRVMNTEAFF.

The chain has TRBV10-3 and TRBJ2-7; 10 nucleotides align to TRBD2. The CDR3 runs 16 residues. CDR1 ENHRY and CDR2 SYGVKD come from the germline V gene. V shed 3 bases and J 0 bases; nucleotides not matched to a gene: 5. The DNA for the CDR3 is TGTGCCATCAGTGACTCTAGCGGGAGCCTCTCCTACGAGCAGTACTTC. It is translated as CAISDSSGSLSYEQYF.

This chain connects TRBV28 to TRBJ2-3; D remains ambiguous. This CDR3 region has 13 residues. V was trimmed by 1 base and J by 3 bases, leaving 5 bases between them. Germline lookup yields CDR1 MDHEN and CDR2 SYDVKM. CDR3 coding DNA: TGTGCCAGCAGTTTATTGCCGACAGATACGCAGTATTTT. It is translated as CASSLLPTDTQYF.

The rearrangement uses TRBV2 and TRBJ2-1; D uncertain. V lost 8 bases to trimming and J lost 5 bases, with 13 bases between them. The germline gives CDR1 SNHLY, CDR2 FYNNEI. CDR3 length: 13 residues. Here the CDR3 DNA reads TGTGCCAGCGGCTCGGACGGAAACAATGAGCAGTTCTTC. It translates to CASGSDGNNEQFF.